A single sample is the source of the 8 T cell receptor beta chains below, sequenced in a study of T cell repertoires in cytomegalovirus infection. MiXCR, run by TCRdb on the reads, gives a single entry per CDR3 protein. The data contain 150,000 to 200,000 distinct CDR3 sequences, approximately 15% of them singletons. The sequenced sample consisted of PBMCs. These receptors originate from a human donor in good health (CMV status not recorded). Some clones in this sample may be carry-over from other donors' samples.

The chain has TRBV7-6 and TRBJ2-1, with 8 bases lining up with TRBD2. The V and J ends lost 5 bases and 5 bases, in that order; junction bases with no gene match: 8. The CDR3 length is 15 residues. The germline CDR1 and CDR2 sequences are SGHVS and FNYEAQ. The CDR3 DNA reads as TGTGCCAGCAGCACCCCGGGACTAGGAAACAATGAGCAGTTCTTC. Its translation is CASSTPGLGNNEQFF.

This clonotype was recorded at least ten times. The CDR3, as DNA: TGTGCCAGCAGCCCCCGGGCGCAGGGTGAAGCTTTCTTT. Translation: CASSPRAQGEAFF. The J gene is TRBJ1-1, the V gene TRBV14; D perhaps matches TRBD1 (5 bases). V lost 4 bases and J lost 7, with 13 bases in between. Per germline, CDR1 SGHDN and CDR2 FVKESK. This CDR3 spans 13 amino acids. The full variable domain, rest sourced from reference TRBV14 and TRBJ1-1, is EAGVTQFPSHSVIEKGQTVTLRCDPISGHDNLYWYRRVMGKEIKFLLHFVKESKQDESGMPNNRFLAERTGGTYSTLKVQPAELEDSGVYFCASSPRAQGEAFFGQGTRLTVV.

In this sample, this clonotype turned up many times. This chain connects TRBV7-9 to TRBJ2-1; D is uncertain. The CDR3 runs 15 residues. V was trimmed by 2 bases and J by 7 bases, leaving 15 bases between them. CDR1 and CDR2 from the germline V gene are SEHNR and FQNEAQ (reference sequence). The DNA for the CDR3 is TGTGCCAGCAGCTTAATTACGGACCTTAGGAATGAGCAGTTCTTC. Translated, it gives CASSLITDLRNEQFF.

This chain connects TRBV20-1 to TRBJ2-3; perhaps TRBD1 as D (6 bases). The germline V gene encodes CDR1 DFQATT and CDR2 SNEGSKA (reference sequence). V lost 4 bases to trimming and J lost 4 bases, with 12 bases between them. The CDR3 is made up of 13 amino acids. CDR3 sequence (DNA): TGCAGTGCTAAAACAGGGTTTCCAGATACGCAGTATTTT. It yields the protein CSAKTGFPDTQYF.

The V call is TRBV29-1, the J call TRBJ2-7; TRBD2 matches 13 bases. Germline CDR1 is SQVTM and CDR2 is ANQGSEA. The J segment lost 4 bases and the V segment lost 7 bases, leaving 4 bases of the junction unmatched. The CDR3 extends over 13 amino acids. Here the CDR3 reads CSAGLAGKYEQYF. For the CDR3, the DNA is TGCAGCGCGGGACTAGCGGGAAAGTACGAGCAGTACTTC.

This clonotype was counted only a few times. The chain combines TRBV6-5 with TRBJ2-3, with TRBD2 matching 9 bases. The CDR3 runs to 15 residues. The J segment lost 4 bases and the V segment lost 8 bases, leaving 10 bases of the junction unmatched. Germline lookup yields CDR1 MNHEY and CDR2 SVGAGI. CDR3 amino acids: CASRGGLAGADTQYF. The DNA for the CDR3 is TGTGCCAGCCGAGGAGGGTTAGCGGGAGCAGATACGCAGTATTTT.

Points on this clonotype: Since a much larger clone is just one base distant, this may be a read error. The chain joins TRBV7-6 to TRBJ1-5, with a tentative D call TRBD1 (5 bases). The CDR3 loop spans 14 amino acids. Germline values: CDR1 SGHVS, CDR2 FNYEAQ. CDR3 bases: TGTGCCAGCAGCCTGGCAGGGATCAATCACCCCCAGCATTTT. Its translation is CASSLAGINHPQHF.

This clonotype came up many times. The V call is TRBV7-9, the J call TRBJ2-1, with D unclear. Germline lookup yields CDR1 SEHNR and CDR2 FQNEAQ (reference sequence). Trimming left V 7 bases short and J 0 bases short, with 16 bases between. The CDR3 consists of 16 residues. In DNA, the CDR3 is TGTGCCAGCACCCCTCCGGGTCGAGACTCCTACAATGAGCAGTTCTTC. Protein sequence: CASTPPGRDSYNEQFF.